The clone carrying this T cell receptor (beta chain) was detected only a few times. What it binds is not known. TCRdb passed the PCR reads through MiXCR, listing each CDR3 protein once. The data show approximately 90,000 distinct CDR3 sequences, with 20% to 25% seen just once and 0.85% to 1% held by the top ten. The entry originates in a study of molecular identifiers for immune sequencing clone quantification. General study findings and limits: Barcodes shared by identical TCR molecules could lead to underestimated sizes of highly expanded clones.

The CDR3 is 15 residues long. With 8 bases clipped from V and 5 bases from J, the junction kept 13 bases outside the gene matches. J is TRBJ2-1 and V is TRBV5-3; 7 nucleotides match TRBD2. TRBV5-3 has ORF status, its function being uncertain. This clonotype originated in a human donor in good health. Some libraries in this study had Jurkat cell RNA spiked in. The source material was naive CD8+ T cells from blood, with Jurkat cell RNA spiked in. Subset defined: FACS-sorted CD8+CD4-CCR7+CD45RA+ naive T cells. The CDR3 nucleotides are TGTGCCAGCAACCAATATTCGACTAGCAACAATGAGCAGTTCTTC. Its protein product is CASNQYSTSNNEQFF.